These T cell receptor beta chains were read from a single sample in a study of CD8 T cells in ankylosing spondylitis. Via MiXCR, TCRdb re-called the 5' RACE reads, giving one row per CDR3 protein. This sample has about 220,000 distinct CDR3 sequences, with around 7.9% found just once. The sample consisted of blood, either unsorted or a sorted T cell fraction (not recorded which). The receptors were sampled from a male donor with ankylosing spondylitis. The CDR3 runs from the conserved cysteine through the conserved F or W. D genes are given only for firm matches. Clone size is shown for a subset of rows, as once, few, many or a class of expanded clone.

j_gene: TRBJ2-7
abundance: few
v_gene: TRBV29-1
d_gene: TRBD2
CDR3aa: CSLRTSCYEQYF
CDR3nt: TGCAGCTTACGGACTAGCTGTTACGAGCAGTACTTC

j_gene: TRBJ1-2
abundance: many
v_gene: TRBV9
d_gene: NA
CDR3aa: CASSVVGGKGYTF
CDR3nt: TGTGCCAGCAGCGTAGTCGGGGGGAAGGGCTACACCTTC

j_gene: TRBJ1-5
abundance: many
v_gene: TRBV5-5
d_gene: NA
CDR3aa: CASSNPDVSNNQPQHF
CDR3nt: TGTGCCAGCAGCAATCCGGACGTCTCCAACAATCAGCCCCAGCATTTT

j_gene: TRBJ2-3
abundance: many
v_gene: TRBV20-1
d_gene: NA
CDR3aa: CSARLDTQYF
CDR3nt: TGCAGTGCTAGGCTGGATACGCAGTATTTT

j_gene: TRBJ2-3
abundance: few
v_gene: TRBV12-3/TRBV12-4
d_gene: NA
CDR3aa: CASRSVGDTDTQYF
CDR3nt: TGTGCCAGCAGATCGGTTGGTGACACAGATACGCAGTATTTT

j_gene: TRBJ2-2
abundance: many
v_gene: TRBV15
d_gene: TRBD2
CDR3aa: CATSPGGGTGELFF
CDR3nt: TGTGCCACCAGCCCTGGGGGGGGGACCGGGGAGCTGTTTTTT

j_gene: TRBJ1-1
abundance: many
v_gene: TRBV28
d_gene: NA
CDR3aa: CASSLGQNTEAFF
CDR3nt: TGTGCCAGCAGTTTAGGACAGAACACTGAAGCTTTCTTT

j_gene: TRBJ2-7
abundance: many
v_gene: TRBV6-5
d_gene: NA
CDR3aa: CASSRDYEQYF
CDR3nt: TGTGCCAGCAGCCGCGATTACGAGCAGTACTTC

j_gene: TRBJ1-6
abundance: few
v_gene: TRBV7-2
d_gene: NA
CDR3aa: CASSLFGNSPLHF
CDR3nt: TGTGCCAGCAGCTTGTTCGGCAATTCACCCCTCCACTTT

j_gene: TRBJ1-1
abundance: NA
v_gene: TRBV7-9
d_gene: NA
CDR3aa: CASSALAEAFF
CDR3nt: TGTGCCAGCAGCGCCCTTGCTGAAGCTTTCTTT

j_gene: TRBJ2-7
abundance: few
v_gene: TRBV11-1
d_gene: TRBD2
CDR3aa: CASSFPTSGRESSYEQYF
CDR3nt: TGTGCCAGCAGCTTCCCCACTAGCGGGAGGGAGAGCTCCTACGAGCAGTACTTC

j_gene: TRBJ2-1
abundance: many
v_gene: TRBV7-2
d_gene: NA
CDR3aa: CASSSQGEDEQFF
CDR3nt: TGTGCCAGCAGCTCCCAGGGCGAGGATGAGCAGTTCTTC

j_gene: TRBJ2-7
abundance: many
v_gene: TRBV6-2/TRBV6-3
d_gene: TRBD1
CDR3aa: CASSHTGDPSYEQYF
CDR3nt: TGTGCCAGCAGTCACACAGGGGACCCCTCCTACGAGCAGTACTTC

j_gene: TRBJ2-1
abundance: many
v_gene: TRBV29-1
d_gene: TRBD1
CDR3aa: CSVDLTGTGYEQFF
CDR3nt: TGCAGCGTTGACCTGACCGGGACAGGCTATGAGCAGTTCTTC

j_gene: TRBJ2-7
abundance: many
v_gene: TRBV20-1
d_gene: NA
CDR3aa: CSARDIDSYEQYF
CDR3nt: TGCAGTGCTAGAGATATTGACTCCTACGAGCAGTACTTC

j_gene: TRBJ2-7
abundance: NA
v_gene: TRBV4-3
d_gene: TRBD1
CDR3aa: CASSQDRGQGSYEQYF
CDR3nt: TGCGCCAGCAGCCAAGATAGGGGGCAAGGTTCCTACGAGCAGTACTTC

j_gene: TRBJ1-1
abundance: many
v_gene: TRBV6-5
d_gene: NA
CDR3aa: CASSYNGGAAEAFF
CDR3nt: TGTGCCAGCAGTTACAACGGGGGCGCCGCTGAAGCTTTCTTT

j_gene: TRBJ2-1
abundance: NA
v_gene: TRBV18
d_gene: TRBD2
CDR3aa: CASSPSTSGDNEQFF
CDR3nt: TGTGCCAGCTCACCGTCCACTAGCGGGGACAATGAGCAGTTCTTC

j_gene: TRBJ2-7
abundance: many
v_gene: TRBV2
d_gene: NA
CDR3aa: CASSPIYEQYF
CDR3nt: TGTGCCAGCAGCCCGATCTACGAGCAGTACTTC

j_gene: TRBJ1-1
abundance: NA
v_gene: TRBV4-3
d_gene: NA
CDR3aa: CASSQDGANTEAFF
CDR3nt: TGCGCCAGCAGCCAAGACGGCGCGAACACTGAAGCTTTCTTT

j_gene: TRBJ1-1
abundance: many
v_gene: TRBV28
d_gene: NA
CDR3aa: CASSREGIGLNTEAFF
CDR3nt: TGTGCCAGCTCGAGGGAAGGGATCGGGTTGAACACTGAAGCTTTCTTT

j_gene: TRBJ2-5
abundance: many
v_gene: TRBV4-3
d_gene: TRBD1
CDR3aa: CASSPSFGTVEETQYF
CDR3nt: TGCGCCAGCAGCCCCAGTTTCGGGACAGTGGAAGAGACCCAGTACTTC

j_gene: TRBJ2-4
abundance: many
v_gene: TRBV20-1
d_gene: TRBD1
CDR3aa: CSARDLQGGLNIQYF
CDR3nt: TGCAGTGCTAGAGATCTACAGGGGGGTTTAAACATTCAGTACTTC

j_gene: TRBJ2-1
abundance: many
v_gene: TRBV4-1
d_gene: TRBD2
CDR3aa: CASSRLIGLAGGDEQFF
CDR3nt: TGCGCCAGCAGCCGCTTGATCGGACTAGCGGGAGGGGATGAGCAGTTCTTC

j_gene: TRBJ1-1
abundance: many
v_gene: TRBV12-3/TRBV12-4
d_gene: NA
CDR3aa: CAGGGGTEAFF
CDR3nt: TGTGCCGGTGGCGGGGGCACTGAAGCTTTCTTT

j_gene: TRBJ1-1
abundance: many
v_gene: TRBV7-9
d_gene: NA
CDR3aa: CASSFSGTEAFF
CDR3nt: TGTGCCAGCAGCTTCAGTGGCACTGAAGCTTTCTTT

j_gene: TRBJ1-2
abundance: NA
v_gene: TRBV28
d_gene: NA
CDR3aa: CASSGHSVYYTF
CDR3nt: TGTGCCAGCAGTGGACACTCTGTATACTACACCTTC

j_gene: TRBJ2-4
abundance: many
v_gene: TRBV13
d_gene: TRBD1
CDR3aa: CASSPPGQGIVGNIQYF
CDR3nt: TGTGCCAGCAGCCCCCCGGGACAGGGGATTGTCGGGAACATTCAGTACTTC